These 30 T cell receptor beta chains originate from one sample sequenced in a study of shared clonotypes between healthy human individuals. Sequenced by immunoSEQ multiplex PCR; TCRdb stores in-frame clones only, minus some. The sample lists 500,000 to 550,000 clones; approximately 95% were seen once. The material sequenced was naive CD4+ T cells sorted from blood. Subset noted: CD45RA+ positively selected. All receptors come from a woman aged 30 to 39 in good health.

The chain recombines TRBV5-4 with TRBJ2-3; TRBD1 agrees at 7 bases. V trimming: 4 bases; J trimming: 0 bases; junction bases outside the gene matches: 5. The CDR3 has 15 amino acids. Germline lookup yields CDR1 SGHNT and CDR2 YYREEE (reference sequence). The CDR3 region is CASSHPGQSTDTQYF. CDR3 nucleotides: TGTGCCAGCAGCCATCCGGGACAGAGCACAGATACGCAGTATTTT.

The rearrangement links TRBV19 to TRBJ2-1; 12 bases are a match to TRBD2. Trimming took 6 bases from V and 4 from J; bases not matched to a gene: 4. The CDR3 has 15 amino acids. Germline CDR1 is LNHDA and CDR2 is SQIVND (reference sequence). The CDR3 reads CASRGGLAGYNEQFF. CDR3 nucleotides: TGTGCCAGTAGGGGGGGACTAGCGGGTTACAATGAGCAGTTCTTC.

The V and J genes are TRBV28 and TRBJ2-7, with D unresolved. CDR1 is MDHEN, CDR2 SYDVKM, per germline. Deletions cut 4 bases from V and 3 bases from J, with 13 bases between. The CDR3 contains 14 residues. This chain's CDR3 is CASSSGPPVYEQYF. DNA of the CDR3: TGTGCCAGCAGTTCCGGCCCCCCCGTCTACGAGCAGTACTTC. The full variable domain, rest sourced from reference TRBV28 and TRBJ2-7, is DVKVTQSSRYLVKRTGEKVFLECVQDMDHENMFWYRQDPGLGLRLIYFSYDVKMKEKGDIPEGYSVSREKKERFSLILESASTNQTSMYLCASSSGPPVYEQYFGPGTRLTVT.

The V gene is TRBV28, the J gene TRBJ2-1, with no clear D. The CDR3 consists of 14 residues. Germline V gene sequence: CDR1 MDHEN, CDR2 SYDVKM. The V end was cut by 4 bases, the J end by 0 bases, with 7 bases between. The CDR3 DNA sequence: TGTGCCAGCAGTTCTCCTAGCTCCTACAATGAGCAGTTCTTC. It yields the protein CASSSPSSYNEQFF.

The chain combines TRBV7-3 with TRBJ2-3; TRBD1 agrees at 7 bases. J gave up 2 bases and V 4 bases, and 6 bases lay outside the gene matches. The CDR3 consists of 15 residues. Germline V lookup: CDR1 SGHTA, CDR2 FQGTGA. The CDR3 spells CASSSTGLITDTQYF. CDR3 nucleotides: TGTGCCAGCAGCTCGACAGGGCTGATCACAGATACGCAGTATTTT.

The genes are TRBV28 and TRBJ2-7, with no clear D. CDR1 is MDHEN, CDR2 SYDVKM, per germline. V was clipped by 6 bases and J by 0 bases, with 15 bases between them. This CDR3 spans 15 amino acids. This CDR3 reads CASRSAGSASYEQYF. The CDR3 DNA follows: TGTGCCAGCAGATCGGCCGGGTCTGCCTCCTACGAGCAGTACTTC.

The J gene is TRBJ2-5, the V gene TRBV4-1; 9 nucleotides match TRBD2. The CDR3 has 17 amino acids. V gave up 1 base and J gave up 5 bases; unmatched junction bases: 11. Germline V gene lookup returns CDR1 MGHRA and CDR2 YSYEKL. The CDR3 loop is CASSQARYSGRPETQYF. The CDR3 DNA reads TGCGCCAGCAGCCAAGCCAGGTATAGCGGGAGACCGGAGACCCAGTACTTC.

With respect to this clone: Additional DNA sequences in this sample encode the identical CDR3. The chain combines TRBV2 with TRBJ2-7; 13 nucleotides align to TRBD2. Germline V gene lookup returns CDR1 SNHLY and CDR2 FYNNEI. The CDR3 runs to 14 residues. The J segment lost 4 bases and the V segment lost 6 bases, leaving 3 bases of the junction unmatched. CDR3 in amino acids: CASRGTSGTYEQYF. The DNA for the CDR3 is TGTGCCAGCAGGGGGACTAGCGGGACTTACGAGCAGTACTTC.

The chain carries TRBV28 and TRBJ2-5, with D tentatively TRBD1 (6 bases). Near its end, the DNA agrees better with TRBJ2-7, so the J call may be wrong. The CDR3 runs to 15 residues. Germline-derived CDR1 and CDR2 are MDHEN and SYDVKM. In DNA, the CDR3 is TGTGCCAGCAGTATTGGGACACAAAGCTCCTACGAGCAGTACTTC. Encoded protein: CASSIGTQSSYEQYF.

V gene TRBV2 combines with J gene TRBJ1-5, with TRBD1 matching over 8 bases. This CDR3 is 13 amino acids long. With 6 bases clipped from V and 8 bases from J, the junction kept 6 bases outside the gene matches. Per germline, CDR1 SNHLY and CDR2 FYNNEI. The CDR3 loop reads CASSLQGQEPQHF. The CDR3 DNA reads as TGTGCCAGCAGCCTACAGGGACAGGAGCCCCAGCATTTT.

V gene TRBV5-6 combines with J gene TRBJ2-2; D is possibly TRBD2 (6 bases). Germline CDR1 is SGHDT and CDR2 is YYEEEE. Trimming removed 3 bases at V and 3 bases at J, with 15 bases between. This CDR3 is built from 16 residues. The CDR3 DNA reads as TGTGCCAGCAGCTCCCCCCGGGGGAGGTACACCGGGGAGCTGTTTTTT. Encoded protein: CASSSPRGRYTGELFF. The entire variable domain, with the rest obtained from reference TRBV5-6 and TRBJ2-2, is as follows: DAGVTQSPTHLIKTRGQQVTLRCSPKSGHDTVSWYQQALGQGPQFIFQYYEEEERQRGNFPDRFSGHQFPNYSSELNVNALLLGDSALYLCASSSPRGRYTGELFFGEGSRLTVL.

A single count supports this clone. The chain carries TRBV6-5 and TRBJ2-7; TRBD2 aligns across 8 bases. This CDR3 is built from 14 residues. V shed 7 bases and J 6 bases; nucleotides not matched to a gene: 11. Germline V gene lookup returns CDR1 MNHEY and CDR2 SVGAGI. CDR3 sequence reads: CASTQGAGGREQYF. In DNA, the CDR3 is TGTGCCAGCACCCAAGGGGCGGGAGGACGCGAGCAGTACTTC.

CDR3 sequence (DNA): TGCGCCAGCAGCCAAGGGTTTGCAGGGACATACGAGCAGTACTTC. Translating gives CASSQGFAGTYEQYF. The J gene is TRBJ2-5, the V gene TRBV4-1; the D gene is possibly TRBD1 (6 bases). The J call is uncertain, as TRBJ2-7 better fits the DNA end. The CDR3 is 15 amino acids. CDR1 is MGHRA, CDR2 YSYEKL, per germline.

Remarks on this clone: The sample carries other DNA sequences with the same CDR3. CDR3 DNA: TGTGCCAGCAGTCAGGGACTAGACAATGAGCAGTTCTTC. It specifies CASSQGLDNEQFF. The chain combines TRBV7-9 with TRBJ2-1, with 8 bases matching TRBD2. This CDR3 spans 13 amino acids. Germline loops: CDR1 SEHNR, CDR2 FQNEAQ (reference sequence). After removal of 6 bases from V and 5 bases from J, the junction contained 3 bases not matched to a gene.

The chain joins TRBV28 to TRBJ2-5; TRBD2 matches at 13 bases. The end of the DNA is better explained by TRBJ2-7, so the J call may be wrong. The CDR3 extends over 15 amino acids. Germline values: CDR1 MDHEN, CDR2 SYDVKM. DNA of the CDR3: TGTGCCAGCAGACTAGCGGGAGGGAGAGCCTACGAGCAGTACTTC. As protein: CASRLAGGRAYEQYF.

The CDR3 loop is CASSLGPPGQQNTGELFF. In DNA, the CDR3 is TGTGCCAGCAGCTTGGGCCCCCCTGGACAGCAGAACACCGGGGAGCTGTTTTTT. The V call is TRBV5-6, the J call TRBJ2-2, with D possibly matching TRBD1 (6 bases). There are 18 residues in the CDR3. V lost 0 bases and J 1 base, leaving 16 bases between the germline ends. Germline V gene data show CDR1 as SGHDT and CDR2 as YYEEEE.

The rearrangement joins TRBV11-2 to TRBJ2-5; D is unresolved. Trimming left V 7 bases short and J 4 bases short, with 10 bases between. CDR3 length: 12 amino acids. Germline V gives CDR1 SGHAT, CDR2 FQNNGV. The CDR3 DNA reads TGTGCCAGCACGGCCCTGGGAGAGACCCAGTACTTC. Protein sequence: CASTALGETQYF.

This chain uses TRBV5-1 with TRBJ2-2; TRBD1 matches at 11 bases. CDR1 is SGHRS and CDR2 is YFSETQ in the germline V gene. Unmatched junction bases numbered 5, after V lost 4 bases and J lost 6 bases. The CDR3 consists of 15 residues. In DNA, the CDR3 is TGCGCCAGCAGCCAGGGACAGGGGGACGCCGGGGAGCTGTTTTTT. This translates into CASSQGQGDAGELFF.

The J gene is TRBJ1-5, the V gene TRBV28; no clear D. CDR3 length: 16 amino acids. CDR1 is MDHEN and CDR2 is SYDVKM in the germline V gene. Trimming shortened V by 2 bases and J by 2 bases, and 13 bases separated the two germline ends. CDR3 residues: CASSLSWRAGNQPQHF. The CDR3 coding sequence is TGTGCCAGCAGTTTAAGTTGGCGGGCTGGCAATCAGCCCCAGCATTTT. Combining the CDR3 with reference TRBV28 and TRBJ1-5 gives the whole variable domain DVKVTQSSRYLVKRTGEKVFLECVQDMDHENMFWYRQDPGLGLRLIYFSYDVKMKEKGDIPEGYSVSREKKERFSLILESASTNQTSMYLCASSLSWRAGNQPQHFGDGTRLSIL.

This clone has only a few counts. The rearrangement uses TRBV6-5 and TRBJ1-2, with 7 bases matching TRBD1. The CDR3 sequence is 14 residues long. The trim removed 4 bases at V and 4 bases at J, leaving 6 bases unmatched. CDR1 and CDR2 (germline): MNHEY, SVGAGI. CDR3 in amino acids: CASSWDSQIYGYTF. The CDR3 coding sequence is TGTGCCAGCAGTTGGGACAGCCAGATCTATGGCTACACCTTC.

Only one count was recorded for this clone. The CDR3 reads CASSLAGSSYEQYF. The CDR3 nucleotides read TGTGCCAGCAGCTTAGCGGGCAGCTCCTACGAGCAGTACTTC. The chain uses TRBV11-3 and TRBJ2-7; D not resolved. The CDR3 length is 14 residues. The V end lost 1 base, the J end lost 0 bases, and 7 bases lay between the germline ends. Germline values: CDR1 SGHNT, CDR2 YENEEA.

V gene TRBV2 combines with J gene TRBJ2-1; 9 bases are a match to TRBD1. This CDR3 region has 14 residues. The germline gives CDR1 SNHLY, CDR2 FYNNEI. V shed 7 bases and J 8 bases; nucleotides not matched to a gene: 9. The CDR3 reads CASNRDRVLYEQFF. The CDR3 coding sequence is TGTGCCAGCAACCGGGACAGGGTGTTGTATGAGCAGTTCTTC.

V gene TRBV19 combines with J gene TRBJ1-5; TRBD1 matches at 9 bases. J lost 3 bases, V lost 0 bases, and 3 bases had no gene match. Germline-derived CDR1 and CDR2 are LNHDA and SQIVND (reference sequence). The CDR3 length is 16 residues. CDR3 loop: CASSIDGTGNNQPQHF. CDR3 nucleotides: TGTGCCAGTAGTATAGATGGGACAGGGAACAATCAGCCCCAGCATTTT.

CDR3 nucleotide sequence: TGTGCCAGTAGTGCGACCGGGGGCAATCAGCCCCAGCATTTT. It specifies CASSATGGNQPQHF. This chain uses TRBV19 with TRBJ1-5, with D hard to call. The CDR3 runs 14 residues. Trimming pared 5 bases from V and 2 bases from J, leaving 10 bases between. The germline V gene has CDR1 LNHDA and CDR2 SQIVND (reference sequence).

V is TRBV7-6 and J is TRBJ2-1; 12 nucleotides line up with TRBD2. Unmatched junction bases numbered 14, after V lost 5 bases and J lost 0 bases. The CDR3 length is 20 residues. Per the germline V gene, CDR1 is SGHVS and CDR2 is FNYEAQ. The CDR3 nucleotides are TGTGCCAGCAGCCCCCGGACTAGCGGGACTTATTTCAGCTCCTACAATGAGCAGTTCTTC. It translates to CASSPRTSGTYFSSYNEQFF.

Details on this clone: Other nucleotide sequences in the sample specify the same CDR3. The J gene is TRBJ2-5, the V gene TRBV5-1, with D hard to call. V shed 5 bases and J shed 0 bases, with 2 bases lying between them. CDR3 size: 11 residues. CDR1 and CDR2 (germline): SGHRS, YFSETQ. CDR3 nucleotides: TGCGCCAGCAGTTACCAAGAGACCCAGTACTTC. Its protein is CASSYQETQYF.

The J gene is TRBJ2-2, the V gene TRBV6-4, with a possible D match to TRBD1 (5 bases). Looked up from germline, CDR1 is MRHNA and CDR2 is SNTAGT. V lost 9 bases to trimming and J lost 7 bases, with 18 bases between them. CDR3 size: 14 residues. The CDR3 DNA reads TGTGCCAGACCCGACCAGGGATCCTGCGGGGAGCTGTTTTTT. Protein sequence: CARPDQGSCGELFF.

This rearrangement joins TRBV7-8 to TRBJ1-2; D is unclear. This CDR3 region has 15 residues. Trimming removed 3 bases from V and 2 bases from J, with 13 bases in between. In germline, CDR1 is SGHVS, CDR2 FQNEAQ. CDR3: CASSLRQSLNYGYTF. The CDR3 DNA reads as TGTGCCAGCAGCTTGCGGCAGAGTTTGAACTATGGCTACACCTTC. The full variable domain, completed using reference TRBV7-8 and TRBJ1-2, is GAGVSQSPRYKVAKRGQDVALRCDPISGHVSLFWYQQALGQGPEFLTYFQNEAQLDKSGLPSDRFFAERPEGSVSTLKIQRTQQEDSAVYLCASSLRQSLNYGYTFGSGTRLTVV.

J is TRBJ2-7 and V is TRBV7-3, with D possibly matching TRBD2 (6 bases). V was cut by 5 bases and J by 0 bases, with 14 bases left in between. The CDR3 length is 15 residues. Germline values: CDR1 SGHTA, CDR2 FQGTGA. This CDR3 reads CASSPAGGYSYEQYF. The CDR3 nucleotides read TGTGCCAGCAGCCCCGCCGGGGGTTACTCCTACGAGCAGTACTTC. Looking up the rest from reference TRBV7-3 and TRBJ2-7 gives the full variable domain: GAGVSQTPSNKVTEKGKYVELRCDPISGHTALYWYRQSLGQGPEFLIYFQGTGAADDSGLPNDRFFAVRPEGSVSTLKIQRTERGDSAVYLCASSPAGGYSYEQYFGPGTRLTVT.

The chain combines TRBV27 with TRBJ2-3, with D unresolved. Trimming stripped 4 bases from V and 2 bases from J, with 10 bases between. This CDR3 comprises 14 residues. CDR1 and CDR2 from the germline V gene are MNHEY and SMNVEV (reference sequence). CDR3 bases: TGTGCCAGCAGTTCAACCCACATCACAGATACGCAGTATTTT. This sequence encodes CASSSTHITDTQYF.